These 10 T cell receptor beta chains were all obtained from the same sample, sequenced in a study of early T cells in non-severe SARS-CoV-2 infection. TCRdb recomputed calls from the 5' RACE reads with MiXCR, one row per CDR3 protein. The table shows 20,000 to 30,000 distinct CDR3 sequences, with roughly 4% occurring only once. Specimen: whole blood. These TCRs come from an adult who was a healthcare worker with PCR-confirmed SARS-CoV-2 infection or an uninfected control (not recorded which).

Concerning this clonotype: A much larger clone lies a single base off, so this may be a read error. V is TRBV4-1 and J is TRBJ2-7; 8 bases agree with TRBD2. CDR3 length: 16 residues. The V and J ends lost 3 bases and 6 bases, in that order; junction bases with no gene match: 13. The germline CDR1 and CDR2 sequences are MGHRA and YSYEKL. The CDR3 sequence is CASSQEPGLVGPEQYF. The CDR3 region has the DNA TGCGCCAGCAGCCAGGAGCCGGGACTAGTGGGACCCGAGCAGTACTTC.

This clonotype appeared a few times. The J gene is TRBJ2-5, the V gene TRBV11-2; 10 bases are shared with TRBD1. V lost 7 bases and J lost 5; bases outside the gene matches: 10. This CDR3 contains 15 residues. Germline V lookup: CDR1 SGHAT, CDR2 FQNNGV. CDR3 bases: TGTGCCAGCAACACCAGACAGGGGGCGGGGGAGACCCAGTACTTC. As protein: CASNTRQGAGETQYF. Using reference TRBV11-2 and TRBJ2-5 for the parts outside the CDR3, the full variable domain is EAGVAQSPRYKIIEKRQSVAFWCNPISGHATLYWYQQILGQGPKLLIQFQNNGVVDDSQLPKDRFSAERLKGVDSTLKIQPAKLEDSAVYLCASNTRQGAGETQYFGPGTRLLVL.

Many counts were recorded for this clonotype. The chain is built from TRBV20-1 and TRBJ2-1; 9 positions agree with TRBD2. The germline V gene has CDR1 DFQATT and CDR2 SNEGSKA (reference sequence). CDR3 length: 16 amino acids. V shed 0 bases, J shed 8 bases, and the junction held 11 bases outside the gene matches. Written as DNA, the CDR3 is TGCAGTGCTAGAGATCCATCCGGCGGGAGGGCCTATGAGCAGTTCTTC. It yields the protein CSARDPSGGRAYEQFF.

This clonotype was observed a few times. V gene TRBV7-3 combines with J gene TRBJ2-1; a weak D match, TRBD1 (5 bases). Trimming removed 2 bases at V and 4 bases at J, with 18 bases between. The CDR3 extends over 17 amino acids. Germline CDR1 reads SGHTA; CDR2 reads FQGTGA. CDR3 region: CASSLLGAPGRYNEQFF. The DNA of the CDR3 is TGTGCCAGCAGCTTACTTGGGGCCCCGGGTCGGTACAATGAGCAGTTCTTC.

This clonotype was seen many times. The chain uses TRBV3-1 and TRBJ2-7; no clear D. Trimming removed 5 bases at V and 0 bases at J, with 11 bases between. CDR1 is LGHDT and CDR2 is YNNKEL in the germline V gene (reference sequence). The CDR3 spans 14 residues. The CDR3 reads CASSKDVSSYEQYF. The CDR3 region has the DNA TGTGCCAGCAGCAAGGACGTAAGCTCCTACGAGCAGTACTTC.

At least ten counts were recorded for this clonotype. The V gene is TRBV7-2, the J gene TRBJ2-5, with D perhaps TRBD2 (5 bases). Deletions cut 4 bases from V and 4 bases from J, with 16 bases between. This CDR3 comprises 15 residues. Germline CDR1 reads SGHTA; CDR2 reads FQGNSA. As DNA, the CDR3 is TGTGCCAGCAGCTGGCATAGAGGGTCAGGAGAGACCCAGTACTTC. It encodes CASSWHRGSGETQYF.

Comments on this clonotype: Being one base from a much bigger clone, this may be a read error. The rearrangement joins TRBV5-1 to TRBJ2-5; D gene ambiguous. Germline CDR1 SGHRS, CDR2 YFSETQ. This CDR3 has 13 amino acids. The CDR3 here is CASSPWVGETQNF. In nucleotides, the CDR3 is TGCGCCAGCAGCCCCTGGGTGGGCGAGACCCAGAACTTC.

This clonotype occurred many times. The J gene is TRBJ2-1, the V gene TRBV5-1; 10 bases are a match to TRBD2. The V segment lost 0 bases and the J segment 5 bases; nucleotides outside the gene matches: 2. CDR1 is SGHRS, CDR2 YFSETQ, per germline. CDR3 length: 15 residues. The CDR3 sequence is CASSLASGSDNEQFF. CDR3 coding DNA: TGCGCCAGCAGCTTGGCTAGCGGGAGTGACAATGAGCAGTTCTTC.

This clonotype was seen just once. This rearrangement joins TRBV12-3 or TRBV12-4 to TRBJ2-5; D not certain. This CDR3 region has 14 residues. V was cut by 0 bases and J by 1 base, with 6 bases left in between. CDR3 bases: TGTGCCAGCAGTTTAGCGAACGGCCAAGAGACCCAGTACTTC. Amino acid sequence: CASSLANGQETQYF.

This clonotype turned up a few times. The chain joins TRBV7-9 to TRBJ2-3; tentative D call: TRBD1 (6 bases). V lost 7 bases and J lost 2, with 10 bases in between. Germline lookup yields CDR1 SEHNR and CDR2 FQNEAQ (reference sequence). This CDR3 is 13 amino acids long. The CDR3 loop reads CASTQGLTDTQYF. DNA of the CDR3: TGTGCCAGCACTCAGGGGCTCACAGATACGCAGTATTTT.